These T cell receptor beta chains were read from a single sample in a study of metastatic and nonmetastatic thyroid tumors. With MiXCR, TCRdb reprocessed the PCR reads. Among more than 40,000 clones listed, less than 3.5% were seen once. The sample consisted of blood. Receptor source: a female donor with papillary thyroid cancer or a benign thyroid nodule (not recorded which). Some clones in this sample may be carry-over from other donors' samples. The CDR3 runs from the conserved cysteine through the conserved F or W. D genes are given only for firm matches. Clone size is shown for a subset of rows, as once, few, many or a class of expanded clone.

J	V	size	D	DNA	CDR3
TRBJ2-2	TRBV12-5	many	TRBD1	TGTGCTAGTGGCGGACAGGGCTCAACATTTTCGGGCACCGGGGAGCTGTTTTTT	CASGGQGSTFSGTGELFF
TRBJ2-7	TRBV11-2	.	.	TGTGCCAGCAGCTTATGGGGGGATAACTACGAGCAGTACTTC	CASSLWGDNYEQYF
TRBJ1-2	TRBV27	many	.	TGTGCCAGCAGTTTAAACAGGGATCATGGCTACACCTTC	CASSLNRDHGYTF
TRBJ1-2	TRBV12-3/TRBV12-4	many	TRBD1	TGTGCCAGCAGTCACGACCGGGACAGGGGCTATGGCTACACCTTC	CASSHDRDRGYGYTF
TRBJ1-6	TRBV14	many	.	TGTGCCAGCCGTGGCCACATGGAGGCAGTAGATAATTCACCCCTCCACTTT	CASRGHMEAVDNSPLHF
TRBJ2-1	TRBV27	many	TRBD1	TGTGCCAGCAGTTTAACCCGGACAGGGTTCGATGAGCAGTTCTTC	CASSLTRTGFDEQFF
TRBJ2-3	TRBV29-1	many	.	TGCAGCGTTGACGACTGGGGCACAGATACGCAGTATTTT	CSVDDWGTDTQYF
TRBJ2-7	TRBV3-1	.	TRBD2	TGTGCCAGCAGCCACCTCCCGGGGGGACTAGCGGGAAACGAGCAGTACTTC	CASSHLPGGLAGNEQYF
TRBJ1-6	TRBV6-1	.	.	TGTGCCAGCAGTGAAGGCTACAGGGACTCACCCCTCCACTTT	CASSEGYRDSPLHF
TRBJ2-5	TRBV7-9	many	.	TGTGCCAGCAGCTTGGGCCAAGAGACCCAGTACTTC	CASSLGQETQYF
TRBJ1-3	TRBV2	.	.	TGTGCCAGCAGTGGATTGTTAACCTACTCTGGAAACACCATATATTTT	CASSGLLTYSGNTIYF
TRBJ2-7	TRBV20-1	medium-sized	TRBD2	TGCAGTGCTACAGGACTAGCGGGAGGTAGAACCTACGAGCAGTACTTC	CSATGLAGGRTYEQYF
TRBJ2-1	TRBV6-1	many	TRBD1	TGTGCCAGCATTCCGGGACAGGGTGCATACAATGAGCAGTTCTTC	CASIPGQGAYNEQFF
TRBJ2-2	TRBV4-1	.	.	TGCGCCAGCAGCCAAGTCGGGAACACCGGGGAGCTGTTTTTT	CASSQVGNTGELFF
TRBJ2-7	TRBV20-1	many	TRBD2	TGCAGTGCCAGAGGACTAGCGGGAAACGAGCAGTACTTC	CSARGLAGNEQYF
TRBJ1-1	TRBV6-1	.	.	TGTGCCAGCAGGGTAGCAGGGAACACTGAAGCTTTCTTT	CASRVAGNTEAFF
TRBJ2-7	TRBV11-3	few	TRBD2	TGTGCCAGCAGCTTGGGGTCTAGCGGTCCCTACGAGCAGTACTTC	CASSLGSSGPYEQYF
TRBJ2-3	TRBV3-1	.	TRBD2	TGTGCCAGCAGCGGGAGCGGGGAAGCAGATACGCAGTATTTT	CASSGSGEADTQYF
TRBJ2-5	TRBV18	many	TRBD2	TGTGCCAGCTCACCCTCCCGAACTAGCGGGGGTAACCAAGAGACCCAGTACTTC	CASSPSRTSGGNQETQYF
TRBJ1-6	TRBV6-1	.	.	TGTGCCAGCGGGAGGACAGAATATAATTCACCCCTCCACTTT	CASGRTEYNSPLHF